This T cell receptor beta chain derives from a study of control samples from healthy donors and cancer patients. Germline loops: CDR1 SGHDT, CDR2 YYEEEE. V was shortened by 4 bases and J by 6 bases, with 10 bases between the two germline ends. CDR3 length: 12 residues. Repertoires were generated with immunoSEQ multiplex PCR, while TCRdb's copy carries only in-frame clones and drops some. The sample consists of approximately 97,000 clones, about 91% of them appearing once. The clonotype originates from a man aged 30 to 45 in good health. The V gene is TRBV5-6, the J gene TRBJ1-1; perhaps TRBD1 as D (5 bases). The sequencing sample was made of blood. This CDR3 is CASSPGTPEAFF. DNA of the CDR3: TGTGCCAGCAGCCCAGGGACCCCTGAAGCTTTCTTT.